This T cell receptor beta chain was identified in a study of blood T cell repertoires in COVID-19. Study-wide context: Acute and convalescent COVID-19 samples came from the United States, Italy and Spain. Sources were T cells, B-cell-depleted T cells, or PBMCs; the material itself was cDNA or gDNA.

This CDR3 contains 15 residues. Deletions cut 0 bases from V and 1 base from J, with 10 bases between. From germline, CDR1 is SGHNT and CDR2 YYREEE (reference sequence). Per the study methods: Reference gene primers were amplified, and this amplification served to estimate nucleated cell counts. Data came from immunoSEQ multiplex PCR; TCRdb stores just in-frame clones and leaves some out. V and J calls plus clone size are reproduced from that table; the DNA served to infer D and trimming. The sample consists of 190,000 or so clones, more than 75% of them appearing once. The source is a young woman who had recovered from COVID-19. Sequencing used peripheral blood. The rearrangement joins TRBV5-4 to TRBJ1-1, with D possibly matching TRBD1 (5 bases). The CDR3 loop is CASSLAAGPNTEAFF. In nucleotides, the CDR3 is TGTGCCAGCAGCTTGGCTGCGGGACCGAACACTGAAGCTTTCTTT.